The clone carrying this T cell receptor (beta chain) was detected once. Its specificity is unknown. These data are taken from a study of PD-1 blockade in mismatch repair-deficient tumors. Study-level points and caveats: Rapid post-treatment expansion, then contraction, generally preceding radiologic response, marked tumor-resident clones.

V was trimmed by 7 bases and J by 2 bases, leaving 21 bases between them. Germline V gene lookup returns CDR1 SQVTM and CDR2 ANQGSEA. The CDR3 covers 15 residues. Here immunoSEQ multiplex PCR was the method, and the copy in TCRdb shows in-frame clones only, minus some. The data contain 120,000 or so clones, more than 85% of them seen just once; the ten biggest clones take up about 13%. The sequence was collected from an adult with mismatch repair-deficient cancer. J is TRBJ2-7 and V is TRBV29-1, with D possibly TRBD2 on 7 matching bases. Sequenced material: peripheral blood, taken 44 weeks after starting pembrolizumab. The CDR3: CSATWTLGGAYEQYF. DNA of the CDR3: TGCAGCGCAACGTGGACCCTAGGGGGGGCCTACGAGCAGTACTTC.